The clone carrying this T cell receptor beta chain appeared many times. The antigen remains unidentified. Building of the TCR beta libraries involved iRepertoire HTBI primers and Arm-PCR of CDR3 regions. TCRdb ran MiXCR on the multiplex PCR reads and lists one entry per CDR3 protein. The data show hundreds of thousands of distinct CDR3 sequences, with 16% seen just once and around 27% held by the top ten. The germline V gene has CDR1 SNHLY and CDR2 FYNNEI. This CDR3 contains 13 residues. The V end was cut by 1 base, the J end by 4 bases, with 7 bases between. The record originates from a study of regulatory T cells in long-lasting Graves disease. General study findings and limits: Reduced TCR diversity was observed in persistent Graves' patients versus newly diagnosed patients.

Described time point: newly diagnosed GD, antithyroid drugs for less than 3 months. Preparation of the TCR library used RNA extracted from PBMCs. This sample also belongs to another study, concerning T cells in Graves' hyperthyroidism and ophthalmopathy. That study reports: Most clonotypes expanded in thyroid above 0.001 were likewise present in blood. Using 13 V-J features, a model discriminated ophthalmopathy from stable hyperthyroidism.

The sequence derives from a man in his forties with Graves disease. Sample: peripheral blood mononuclear cells (PBMCs), taken at new diagnosis, from a patient treated with antithyroid drugs. The chain carries TRBV2 and TRBJ1-1, with D perhaps TRBD1 (6 bases). The CDR3 loop is CASSEEGGTEAFF. The CDR3 nucleotides are TGTGCCAGCAGTGAAGAAGGGGGCACTGAAGCTTTCTTT.